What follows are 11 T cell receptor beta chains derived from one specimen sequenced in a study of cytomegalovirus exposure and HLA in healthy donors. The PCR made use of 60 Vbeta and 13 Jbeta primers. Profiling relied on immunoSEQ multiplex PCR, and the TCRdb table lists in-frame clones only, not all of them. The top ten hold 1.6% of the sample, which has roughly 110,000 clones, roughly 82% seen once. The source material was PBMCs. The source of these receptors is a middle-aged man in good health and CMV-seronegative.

CDR3 coding DNA: TGTGCCAGCAGCATGACAGGGGGTACAGATACGCAGTATTTT. Protein sequence: CASSMTGGTDTQYF. The chain has TRBV5-4 and TRBJ2-3, with 9 bases matching TRBD1. V shed 4 bases, J shed 3 bases, and the junction held 3 bases outside the gene matches. The germline CDR1 and CDR2 sequences are SGHNT and YYREEE (reference sequence). This CDR3 contains 14 residues.

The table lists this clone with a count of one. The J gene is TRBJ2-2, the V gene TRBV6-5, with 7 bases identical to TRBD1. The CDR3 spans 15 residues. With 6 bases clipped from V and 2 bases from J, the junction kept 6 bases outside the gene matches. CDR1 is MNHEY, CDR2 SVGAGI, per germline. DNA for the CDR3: TGTGCCAGCAGGTCCGGGACAGCTAACACCGGGGAGCTGTTTTTT. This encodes CASRSGTANTGELFF.

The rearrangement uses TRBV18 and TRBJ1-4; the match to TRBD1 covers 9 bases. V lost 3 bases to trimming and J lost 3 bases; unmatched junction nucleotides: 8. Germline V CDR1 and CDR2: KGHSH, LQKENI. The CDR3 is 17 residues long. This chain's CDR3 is CASSPRNRGLSNEKLFF. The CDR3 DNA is TGTGCCAGCTCACCTCGGAACAGGGGGCTGTCTAATGAAAAACTGTTTTTT.

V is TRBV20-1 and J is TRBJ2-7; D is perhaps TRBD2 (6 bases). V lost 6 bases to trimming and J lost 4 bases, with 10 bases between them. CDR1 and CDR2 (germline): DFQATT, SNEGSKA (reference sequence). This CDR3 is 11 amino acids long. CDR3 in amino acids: CSAPGRYEQYV. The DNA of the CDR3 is TGCAGTGCGCCAGGGAGGTACGAGCAGTACGTC.

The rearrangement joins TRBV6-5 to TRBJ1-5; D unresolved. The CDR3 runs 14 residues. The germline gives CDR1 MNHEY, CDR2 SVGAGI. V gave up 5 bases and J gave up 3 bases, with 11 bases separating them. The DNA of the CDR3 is TGTGCCAGCAGTGACACACGGTACAATCAGCCCCAGCATTTT. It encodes CASSDTRYNQPQHF.

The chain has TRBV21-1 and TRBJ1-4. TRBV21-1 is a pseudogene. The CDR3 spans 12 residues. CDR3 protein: CAIHRGDEKLFF. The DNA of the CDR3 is TGTGCCATACATCGAGGAGATGAAAAACTGTTTTTT.

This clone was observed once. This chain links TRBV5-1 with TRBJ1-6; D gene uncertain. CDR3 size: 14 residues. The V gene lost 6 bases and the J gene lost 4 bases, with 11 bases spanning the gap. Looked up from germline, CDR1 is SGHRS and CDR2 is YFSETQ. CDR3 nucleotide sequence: TGCGCCAGCAATGAAGCCTCATATAATTCACCCCTCCACTTT. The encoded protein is CASNEASYNSPLHF.

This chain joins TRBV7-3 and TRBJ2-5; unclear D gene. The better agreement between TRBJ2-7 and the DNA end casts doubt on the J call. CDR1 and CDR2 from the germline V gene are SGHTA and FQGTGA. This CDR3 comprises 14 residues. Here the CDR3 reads CASTTVLLFYEQYF. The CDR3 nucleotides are TGTGCCAGCACCACTGTCTTACTCTTCTACGAGCAGTACTTC.

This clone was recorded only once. The CDR3 loop is CASSPQTDSQETQYF. CDR3 DNA sequence: TGCGCCAGCAGCCCTCAGACAGATAGCCAAGAGACCCAGTACTTC. This chain links TRBV5-1 with TRBJ2-5; D might be TRBD1 (5 bases). With 4 bases removed from V and 1 base from J, the gap between germline ends came to 14 bases. CDR3 size: 15 residues. CDR1 SGHRS and CDR2 YFSETQ come from the germline V gene.

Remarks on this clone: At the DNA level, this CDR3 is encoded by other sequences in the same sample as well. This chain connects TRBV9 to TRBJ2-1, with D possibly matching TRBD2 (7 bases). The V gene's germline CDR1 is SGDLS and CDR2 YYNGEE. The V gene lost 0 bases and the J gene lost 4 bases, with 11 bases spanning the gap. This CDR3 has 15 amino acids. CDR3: CASSVGAGAYNEQFF. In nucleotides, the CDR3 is TGTGCCAGCAGCGTAGGGGCGGGGGCTTACAATGAGCAGTTCTTC.

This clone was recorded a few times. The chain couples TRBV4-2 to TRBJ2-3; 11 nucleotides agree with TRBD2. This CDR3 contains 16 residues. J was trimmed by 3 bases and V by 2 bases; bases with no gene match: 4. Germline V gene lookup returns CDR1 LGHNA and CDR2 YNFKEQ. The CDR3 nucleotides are TGTGCCAGCAGCCAATTTAGCGGGGGGGGGACAGATACGCAGTATTTT. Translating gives CASSQFSGGGTDTQYF.